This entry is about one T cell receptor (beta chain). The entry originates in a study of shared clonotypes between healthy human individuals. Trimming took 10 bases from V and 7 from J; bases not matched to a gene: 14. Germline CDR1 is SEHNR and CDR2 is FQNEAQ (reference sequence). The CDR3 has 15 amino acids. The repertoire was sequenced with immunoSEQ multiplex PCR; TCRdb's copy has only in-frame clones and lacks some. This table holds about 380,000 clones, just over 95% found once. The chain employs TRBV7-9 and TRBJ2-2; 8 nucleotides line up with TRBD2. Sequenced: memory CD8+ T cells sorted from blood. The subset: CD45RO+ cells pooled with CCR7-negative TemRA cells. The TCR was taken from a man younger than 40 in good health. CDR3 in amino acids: CAIKPLGRADGELFF. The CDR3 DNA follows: TGTGCCATCAAACCCCTCGGGAGGGCGGACGGGGAGCTGTTTTTT.